A selection of T cell receptor beta chains follows, all from one sample in a study of human T cells and chemical hapten exposure. TCRdb redid the calling of the RACE reads with MiXCR, one entry per CDR3 protein. Of 25,000 to 35,000 distinct CDR3 sequences in the sample, 5% to 6.5% were seen once. Sample: whole blood, taken in connection with sensitization to the hapten diphenylcyclopropenone (DPC). All receptors derive from a man aged 30 to 45 with alopecia areata. Some clones in this sample may be carry-over from other donors' samples. Each CDR3 is given with its conserved first and last residue. The D gene is left open where the match is weak. The size field is filled for only some rows; it gives once, few, many or a size class.

clone size	D gene	V gene	J gene	CDR3 DNA	CDR3 protein
many	-	TRBV20-1	TRBJ2-7	TGCAGTGCTAGAGATCTGACCTACGAGCAGTACTTC	CSARDLTYEQYF
many	-	TRBV10-2	TRBJ2-7	TGCGCCACCAATGACGGGCCCTACGAGCAGTACTTC	CATNDGPYEQYF
-	-	TRBV11-3	TRBJ2-7	TGTGCCAGCAGCTTAAGATCCTACGAGCAGTACTTC	CASSLRSYEQYF
-	TRBD1	TRBV18	TRBJ1-2	TGTGCCAGCTCGGAAACAGGGGGCGAATATGGCTACACCTTC	CASSETGGEYGYTF
medium-sized	-	TRBV20-1	TRBJ2-7	TGCAGTGCCCCTTCCCATTCCGGCGGGTCCTACGAGCAGTACTTC	CSAPSHSGGSYEQYF
many	-	TRBV28	TRBJ1-2	TGTGCCAGCAGTTTAAGGGGCAACTATGGCTACACCTTC	CASSLRGNYGYTF
many	TRBD1	TRBV4-3	TRBJ2-2	TGCGCCAGAAGGAAGAAAGGGGGCGGTTACACCGGGGAGCTGTTTTTT	CARRKKGGGYTGELFF
many	-	TRBV29-1	TRBJ2-1	TGCAGCGTTCGAGATGAGCAGTTCTTC	CSVRDEQFF
many	-	TRBV6-5	TRBJ1-2	TGTGCCAGCGGATACAGTGCCCCTCACTATGGCTACACCTTC	CASGYSAPHYGYTF
many	-	TRBV20-1	TRBJ2-1	TGCAGTGCTAGGGAGTATTCCGATGAGCAGTTCTTC	CSAREYSDEQFF
many	-	TRBV7-9	TRBJ2-3	TGTGCCAGCAGCACTTGGGGGGTGAGCACAGATACGCAGTATTTT	CASSTWGVSTDTQYF
many	-	TRBV6-5	TRBJ1-2	TGTGCCAGCAGTCAAACTCCGTATGGCTACACCTTC	CASSQTPYGYTF
many	-	TRBV19	TRBJ2-1	TGTGCCAGTATCCCTAACAACCCGAGCTCCTACAATGAGCAGTTCTTC	CASIPNNPSSYNEQFF
many	-	TRBV12-3/TRBV12-4	TRBJ2-6	TGTGCCAGCAGTTTTAAGGGGCCTGGGGCCAACGTCCTGACTTTC	CASSFKGPGANVLTF
many	-	TRBV12-3/TRBV12-4	TRBJ2-4	TGTGCCAGCAGCCGTCCCCTAGCGCCTCCGACCAAAAACATTCAGTACTTC	CASSRPLAPPTKNIQYF
many	TRBD2	TRBV9	TRBJ2-7	TGTGCCAGCAGCGTAGCCGGGACTAGCGGAGGCTACGAGCAGTACTTC	CASSVAGTSGGYEQYF